The clone carrying this T cell receptor (beta chain) was picked up a small number of times. The germline V gene encodes CDR1 SNHLY and CDR2 FYNNEI. V was cut by 6 bases and J by 7 bases, with 12 bases left in between. This CDR3 contains 13 residues. This record comes from a study of blood T cell repertoires in COVID-19. Background on the study: Sites in the United States, Italy and Spain provided acute and convalescent COVID-19 samples. From T cells, B-cell-depleted T cells, or PBMCs came the material, which was cDNA or gDNA.

In the authors' methods: Reference gene primer amplification yielded estimated nucleated cell counts. The data were produced by immunoSEQ multiplex PCR, yet TCRdb's version contains in-frame clones alone and is incomplete. The V and J calls and clone size are taken from that table; D and trimming were inferred from the DNA. The table lists about 190,000 clones, around 84% of them singletons. The receptor was derived from a man aged 30-40 years with active or convalescent COVID-19. V gene TRBV2 combines with J gene TRBJ1-4; a possible D gene is TRBD1 (5 bases). What was sequenced was peripheral blood. CDR3 protein: CASREGSGEKLFF. In DNA, the CDR3 is TGTGCCAGCAGGGAGGGGAGCGGTGAAAAACTGTTTTTT.